These 14 T cell receptor beta chains came from one sample sequenced in a study of blood T cell repertoires in COVID-19. The protocol was immunoSEQ multiplex PCR, while the TCRdb copy is restricted to in-frame clones and leaves out a portion. The table lists 250,000 to 300,000 clones, about nine tenths of them singletons, with about 11% in the top ten. Sequencing used peripheral blood. These receptor sequences come from a woman aged 25 to 39 with COVID-19, enrolled during active disease.

The V call is TRBV19, the J call TRBJ2-1, with D possibly being TRBD1 (5 bases). This CDR3 contains 11 residues. The V gene's germline CDR1 is LNHDA and CDR2 SQIVND (reference sequence). The germline V and J ends were trimmed by 7 bases and 7 bases, with 8 bases remaining between them. The CDR3 reads CASNGANEQFF. DNA for the CDR3: TGTGCCAGTAATGGGGCTAATGAGCAGTTCTTC.

The chain has TRBV5-4 and TRBJ2-5; D may be TRBD2 (6 bases). V dropped 1 base and J dropped 5 bases, with 15 bases sitting between them. CDR3 length: 15 amino acids. Germline values: CDR1 SGHNT, CDR2 YYREEE (reference sequence). The CDR3 bases are TGTGCCAGCAGCTTGCAAGCGGGCAGGGTGGAGACCCAGTACTTC. Its protein product is CASSLQAGRVETQYF.

The chain combines TRBV7-3 with TRBJ2-3; TRBD2 matches 8 bases. This CDR3 comprises 15 residues. The V gene end was trimmed by 0 bases and the J gene end by 4 bases; junction bases not matched to a gene: 3. Germline V gives CDR1 SGHTA, CDR2 FQGTGA. The CDR3 sequence: CASSLTGLVPDTQYF. The DNA of the CDR3 is TGTGCCAGCAGCTTAACGGGACTAGTACCAGATACGCAGTATTTT.

V gene TRBV10-3 combines with J gene TRBJ2-1; TRBD2 aligns across 8 bases. This CDR3 contains 16 residues. Germline CDR1 is ENHRY and CDR2 is SYGVKD. V dropped 5 bases and J dropped 7; count of bases not matched to a gene: 13. This CDR3 is CAISYPGLVKANEQFF. The CDR3 nucleotides are TGTGCCATCAGTTACCCGGGACTAGTAAAGGCGAATGAGCAGTTCTTC.

V and J are TRBV4-1 and TRBJ2-1, with D tentatively TRBD2 (5 bases). The V end lost 1 base, the J end lost 7 bases, and 11 bases lay between the germline ends. There are 14 residues in the CDR3. Germline V gives CDR1 MGHRA, CDR2 YSYEKL. CDR3 nucleotide sequence: TGCGCCAGCAGCCAAGGAGGGAGTGGGAATGAGCAGTTCTTC. Its protein product is CASSQGGSGNEQFF.

This clone showed up just once. The DNA of the CDR3 is TGTGCCTGGAGTGTGAGGTACAATTCACCCCTCCACTTT. As protein: CAWSVRYNSPLHF. This chain joins TRBV30 and TRBJ1-6; D not resolved. Germline V gene data show CDR1 as GTSNPN and CDR2 as SVGIG (reference sequence). This CDR3 is 13 amino acids long. V was pared by 0 bases and J by 7 bases, with 7 bases between.

The V call is TRBV24-1, the J call TRBJ1-2; TRBD1 is a possible D gene (5 bases). CDR3 length: 14 residues. The germline gives CDR1 KGHDR, CDR2 SFDVKD. Deletions cut 4 bases from V and 7 bases from J, with 15 bases between. This CDR3 is CATSDPGQGGGYTF. CDR3 DNA: TGTGCCACCAGTGACCCCGGGCAGGGAGGTGGCTACACCTTC.

This sequence joins TRBV29-1 and TRBJ2-2, with unresolved D. There are 12 residues in the CDR3. Germline V gives CDR1 SQVTM, CDR2 ANQGSEA. The ends were cut back, 5 bases at V and 6 bases at J, with 10 bases in the middle. The CDR3 loop is CSVSAGPGELFF. CDR3 coding DNA: TGCAGCGTTAGCGCCGGTCCCGGGGAGCTGTTTTTT.

This clone was counted a few times. Other DNA sequences in the same sample also yield this CDR3. The rearrangement links TRBV30 to TRBJ1-6; D call uncertain. CDR3 size: 14 residues. With 3 bases removed from V and 0 bases from J, the gap between germline ends came to 6 bases. The V gene's germline CDR1 is GTSNPN and CDR2 SVGIG (reference sequence). CDR3 nucleotides: TGTGCCTGGAGGGAGAGCTCCTATAATTCACCCCTCCACTTT. Its protein product is CAWRESSYNSPLHF. Variable domain in full (rest from reference TRBV30 and TRBJ1-6): SQTIHQWPATLVQPVGSPLSLECTVEGTSNPNLYWYRQAAGRGLQLLFYSVGIGQISSEVPQNLSASRPQDRQFILSSKKLLLSDSGFYLCAWRESSYNSPLHFGNGTRLTVT.

The rearrangement joins TRBV12-3 or TRBV12-4 to TRBJ1-1, with D possibly being TRBD1 (5 bases). This CDR3 is built from 12 residues. Trimming took 8 bases from V and 4 from J, leaving 11 bases between them. The CDR3 DNA reads as TGTGCCAGCCTTGGGGACTTCACTGAAGCTTTCTTT. This encodes CASLGDFTEAFF.

The J gene is TRBJ2-7, the V gene TRBV2, with 9 nucleotides matching TRBD1. Germline CDR1 is SNHLY and CDR2 is FYNNEI. The junction had 8 bases not matched to a gene; V was cut back by 3 bases and J by 5 bases. CDR3 size: 15 residues. The CDR3 spells CASSDPGQGSNEQYF. CDR3 bases: TGTGCCAGCAGTGATCCCGGACAGGGGTCGAACGAGCAGTACTTC.

The J gene is TRBJ2-2, the V gene TRBV24-1; 7 nucleotides match TRBD1. The CDR3 consists of 17 residues. V shed 1 base and J 2 bases; nucleotides not matched to a gene: 6. Germline V gene sequence: CDR1 KGHDR, CDR2 SFDVKD. CDR3 coding DNA: TGTGCCACCAGTGATTTCCGGGACAGCTACAACACCGGGGAGCTGTTTTTT. Amino acids: CATSDFRDSYNTGELFF.

The chain has TRBV2 and TRBJ2-3; the match to TRBD2 covers 12 bases. The germline CDR1 and CDR2 sequences are SNHLY and FYNNEI. CDR3 size: 15 residues. The J segment lost 5 bases and the V segment lost 2 bases, leaving 2 bases of the junction unmatched. CDR3 in amino acids: CASSELAGGGDTQYF. The CDR3 nucleotides read TGTGCCAGCAGTGAACTAGCGGGAGGGGGAGATACGCAGTATTTT.

The chain joins TRBV6-5 to TRBJ2-7; D unclear. CDR1 and CDR2 from the germline V gene are MNHEY and SVGAGI. The CDR3 sequence is 13 residues long. The V end was cut by 0 bases, the J end by 3 bases, with 6 bases between. CDR3 in amino acids: CASSYSSNYEQYF. DNA of the CDR3: TGTGCCAGCAGTTACTCGAGCAACTACGAGCAGTACTTC.